This entry lists 8 T cell receptor beta chains sequenced from one sample in a study of shared clonotypes between healthy human individuals. Method: immunoSEQ multiplex PCR; TCRdb's copy keeps in-frame clones and lacks some. The table lists 2 million to 2.5 million clones, 85% to 95% of them singletons, with 0.37% in the top ten. Material for sequencing was naive CD4+ T cells from PBMCs. Specified subset: CD45RA+ positively selected. The receptors shown here come from a man between 18 and 29 years old in good health. Some clones in this sample may be carry-over from other donors' samples.

The V call is TRBV15, the J call TRBJ1-2; tentatively, D is TRBD1 (5 bases). Trimming shortened V by 0 bases and J by 7 bases, and 12 bases separated the two germline ends. The germline V gene has CDR1 LNHNV and CDR2 YYDKDF (reference sequence). The CDR3 is 14 residues long. Written as DNA, the CDR3 is TGTGCCACCAGCAGAGATCTGGGGCAGAGTGGCTACACCTTC. Translating it yields CATSRDLGQSGYTF.

The chain joins TRBV28 to TRBJ1-2, with 7 nucleotides matching TRBD1. J lost 4 bases, V lost 6 bases, and 17 bases had no gene match. The CDR3 is 17 amino acids. Germline CDR1 is MDHEN and CDR2 is SYDVKM. In nucleotides, the CDR3 is TGTGCCAGCAGCTCCCGGGGGAGGGGGCGATTTAGCTATGGCTACACCTTC. It translates to CASSSRGRGRFSYGYTF.

This clone occurred once. This sequence joins TRBV9 and TRBJ2-6; D possibly matches TRBD1 or TRBD2 (5 bases each). Germline CDR1 reads SGDLS; CDR2 reads YYNGEE. V was pared by 0 bases and J by 3 bases, with 16 bases between. This CDR3 comprises 18 residues. In nucleotides, the CDR3 is TGTGCCAGCAGCGTAGGTCCGCAGGGAGTGCGTGGGGCCAACGTCCTGACTTTC. This gives the protein CASSVGPQGVRGANVLTF.

The chain employs TRBV7-2 and TRBJ1-2, with D possibly being TRBD1 (6 bases). Trimming removed 5 bases at V and 8 bases at J, with 18 bases between. The CDR3 consists of 14 residues. Germline-derived CDR1 and CDR2 are SGHTA and FQGNSA. In nucleotides, the CDR3 is TGTGCCAGCAGCCCCGGGGGCGCAGTGAGGGGCTACACCTTC. Amino acid sequence: CASSPGGAVRGYTF.

V gene TRBV28 combines with J gene TRBJ1-2, with 11 bases lining up with TRBD1. CDR1 and CDR2 (germline): MDHEN, SYDVKM. This CDR3 is built from 17 residues. V dropped 1 base and J dropped 7; count of bases not matched to a gene: 11. CDR3 region: CASSLFGGQGAQGGYTF. As DNA, the CDR3 is TGTGCCAGCAGTTTATTTGGTGGACAGGGGGCGCAGGGTGGCTACACCTTC.

The V call is TRBV27, the J call TRBJ2-7; TRBD1 is a possible D gene (6 bases). The V gene lost 10 bases and the J gene lost 0 bases, with 10 bases spanning the gap. The CDR3 has 12 amino acids. Germline CDR1 is MNHEY and CDR2 is SMNVEV (reference sequence). The CDR3 spells CATKTGSYEQYF. The CDR3 DNA follows: TGTGCCACTAAGACAGGCTCCTACGAGCAGTACTTC.

The J gene is TRBJ2-1, the V gene TRBV10-3; 10 bases map to TRBD2. The V gene end was trimmed by 3 bases and the J gene end by 3 bases; junction bases not matched to a gene: 2. From germline, CDR1 is ENHRY and CDR2 SYGVKD. This CDR3 region has 15 residues. The DNA for the CDR3 is TGTGCCATCAGTGAAGGACTAGCGGACTACAATGAGCAGTTCTTC. This encodes CAISEGLADYNEQFF.

This clone was picked up one time. The same CDR3 arises from other DNA sequences in this sample as well. The rearrangement joins TRBV5-1 to TRBJ2-7; 9 bases are a match to TRBD1. V lost 0 bases and J lost 2; bases outside the gene matches: 3. The CDR3 is made up of 15 amino acids. Germline CDR1 and CDR2: SGHRS and YFSETQ. CDR3 region: CASSLGGQGTYEQYF. For the CDR3, the DNA is TGCGCCAGCAGCTTGGGGGGACAGGGTACCTACGAGCAGTACTTC.